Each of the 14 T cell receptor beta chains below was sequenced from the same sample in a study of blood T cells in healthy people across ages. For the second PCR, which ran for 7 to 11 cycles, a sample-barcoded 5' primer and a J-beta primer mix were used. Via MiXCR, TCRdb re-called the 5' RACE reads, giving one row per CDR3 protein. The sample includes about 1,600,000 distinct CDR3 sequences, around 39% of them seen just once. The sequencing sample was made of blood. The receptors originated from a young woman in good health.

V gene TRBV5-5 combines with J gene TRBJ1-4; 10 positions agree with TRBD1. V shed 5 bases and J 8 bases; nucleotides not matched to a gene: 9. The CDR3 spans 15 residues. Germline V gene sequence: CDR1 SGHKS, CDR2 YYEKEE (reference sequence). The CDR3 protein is CASRRDRGQREKLFF. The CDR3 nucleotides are TGTGCCAGCAGACGTGACAGGGGGCAGCGGGAAAAACTGTTTTTT. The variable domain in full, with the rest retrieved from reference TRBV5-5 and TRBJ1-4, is DAGVTQSPTHLIKTRGQQVTLRCSPISGHKSVSWYQQVLGQGPQFIFQYYEKEERGRGNFPDRFSARQFPNYSSELNVNALLLGDSALYLCASRRDRGQREKLFFGSGTQLSVL.

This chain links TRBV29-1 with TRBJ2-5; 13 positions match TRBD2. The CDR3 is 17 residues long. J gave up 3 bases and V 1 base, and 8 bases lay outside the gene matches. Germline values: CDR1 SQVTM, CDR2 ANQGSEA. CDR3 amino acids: CSVEGGLAGVSKETQYF. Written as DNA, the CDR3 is TGCAGCGTTGAAGGAGGACTAGCGGGAGTCTCTAAAGAGACCCAGTACTTC.

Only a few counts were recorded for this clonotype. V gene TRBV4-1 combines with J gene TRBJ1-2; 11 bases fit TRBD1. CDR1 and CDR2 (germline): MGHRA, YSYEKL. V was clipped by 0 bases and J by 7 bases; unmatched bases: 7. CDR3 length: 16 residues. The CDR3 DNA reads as TGCGCCAGCAGCCAAGAACCGGGACAGGGGGTTCGTGGCTACACCTTC. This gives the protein CASSQEPGQGVRGYTF.

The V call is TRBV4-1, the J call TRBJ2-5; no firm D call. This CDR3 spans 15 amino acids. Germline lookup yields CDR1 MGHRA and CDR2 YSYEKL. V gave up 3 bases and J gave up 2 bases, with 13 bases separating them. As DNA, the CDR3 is TGCGCCAGCAGCCACTTGGACGCAAGGCAAGAGACCCAGTACTTC. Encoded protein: CASSHLDARQETQYF.

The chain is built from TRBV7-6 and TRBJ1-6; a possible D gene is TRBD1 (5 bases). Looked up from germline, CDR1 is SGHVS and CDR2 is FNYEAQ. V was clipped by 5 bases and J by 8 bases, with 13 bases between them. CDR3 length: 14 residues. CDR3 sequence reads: CASSRAPGDSPLHF. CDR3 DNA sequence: TGTGCCAGCAGCCGGGCCCCGGGGGATTCACCCCTCCACTTT.

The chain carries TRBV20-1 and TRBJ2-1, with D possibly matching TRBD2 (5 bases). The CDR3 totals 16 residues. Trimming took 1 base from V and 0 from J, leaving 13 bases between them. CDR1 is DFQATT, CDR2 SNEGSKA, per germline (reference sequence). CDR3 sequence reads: CSARVIGRGSYNEQFF. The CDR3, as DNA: TGCAGTGCTAGAGTGATTGGTCGGGGCTCCTACAATGAGCAGTTCTTC.

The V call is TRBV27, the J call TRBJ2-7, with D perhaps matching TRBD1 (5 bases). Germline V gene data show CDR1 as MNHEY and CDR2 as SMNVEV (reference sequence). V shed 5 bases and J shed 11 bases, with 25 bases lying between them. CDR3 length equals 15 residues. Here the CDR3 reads CASSTKGSTQGLKYF. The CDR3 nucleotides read TGTGCCAGCAGTACAAAGGGATCGACGCAGGGCCTGAAGTACTTC.

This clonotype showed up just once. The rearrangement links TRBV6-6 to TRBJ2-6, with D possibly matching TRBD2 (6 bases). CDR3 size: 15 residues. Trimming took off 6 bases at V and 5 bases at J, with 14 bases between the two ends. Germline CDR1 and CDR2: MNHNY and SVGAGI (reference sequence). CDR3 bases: TGTGCCAGCAGCTATGGCCGGGACTGGGCCAACGTCCTGACTTTC. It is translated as CASSYGRDWANVLTF.

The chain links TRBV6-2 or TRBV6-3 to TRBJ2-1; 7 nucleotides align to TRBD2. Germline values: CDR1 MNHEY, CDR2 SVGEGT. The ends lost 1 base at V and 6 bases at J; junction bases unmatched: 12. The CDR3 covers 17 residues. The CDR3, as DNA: TGTGCCAGCAGTTACTTTCCCCGGGCGGGAGTCGGCAATGAGCAGTTCTTC. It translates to CASSYFPRAGVGNEQFF.

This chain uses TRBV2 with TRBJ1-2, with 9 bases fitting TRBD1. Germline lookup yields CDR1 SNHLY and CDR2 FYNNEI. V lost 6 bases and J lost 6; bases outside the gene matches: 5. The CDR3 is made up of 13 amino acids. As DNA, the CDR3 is TGTGCCAGCAGACGGACAGGGGAAAATGGCTACACCTTC. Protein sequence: CASRRTGENGYTF.

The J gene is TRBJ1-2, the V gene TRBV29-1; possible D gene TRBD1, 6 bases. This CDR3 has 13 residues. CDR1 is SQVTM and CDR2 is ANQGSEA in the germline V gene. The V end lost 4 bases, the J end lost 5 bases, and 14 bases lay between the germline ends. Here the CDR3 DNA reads TGCAGCGTTGGGGCAGGGGAAAGGTATGGCTACACCTTC. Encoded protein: CSVGAGERYGYTF. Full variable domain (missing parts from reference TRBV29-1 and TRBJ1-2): SAVISQKPSRDICQRGTSLTIQCQVDSQVTMMFWYRQQPGQSLTLIATANQGSEATYESGFVIDKFPISRPNLTFSTLTVSNMSPEDSSIYLCSVGAGERYGYTFGSGTRLTVV.

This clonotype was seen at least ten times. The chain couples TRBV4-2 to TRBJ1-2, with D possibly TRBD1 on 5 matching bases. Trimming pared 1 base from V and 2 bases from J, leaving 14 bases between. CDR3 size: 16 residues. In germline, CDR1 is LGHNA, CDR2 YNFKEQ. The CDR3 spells CASSQGGADPNYGYTF. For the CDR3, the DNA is TGTGCCAGCAGCCAAGGGGGCGCGGACCCAAACTATGGCTACACCTTC.

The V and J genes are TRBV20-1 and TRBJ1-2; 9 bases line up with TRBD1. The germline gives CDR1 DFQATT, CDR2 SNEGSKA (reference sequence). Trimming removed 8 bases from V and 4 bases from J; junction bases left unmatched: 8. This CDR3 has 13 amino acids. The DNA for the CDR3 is TGCAGTACTGCCGGGACAGGGACCTATGGCTACACCTTC. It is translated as CSTAGTGTYGYTF.

DNA of the CDR3: TGTGCCAGCAGTTCGACGACCCACAGGCGGTCAGATGGGTACTTC. The encoded protein is CASSSTTHRRSDGYF. This sequence joins TRBV12-3 or TRBV12-4 and TRBJ2-5; the D gene is possibly TRBD1 (5 bases). The CDR3 loop spans 15 amino acids. V was clipped by 4 bases and J by 13 bases, with 25 bases between them.